A selection of T cell receptor beta chains follows, all from one sample in a study of beta chain features in type 1 diabetes. Sequencing was performed with immunoSEQ multiplex PCR; in TCRdb, only in-frame clones are kept and a portion is missing. The sample records hundreds of thousands of clones, over 11% being singletons. The sequenced sample consisted of naive CD4+ T cells from blood. The receptors come from a man aged 18 to 29 with type 1 diabetes. The CDR3 runs from the conserved cysteine through the conserved F or W. A D gene is named only where the DNA matches it firmly. Clone sizes are given selectively: once, few, many, or a class where the clone is expanded.

J gene,D gene,clone size,V gene,CDR3 protein,CDR3 DNA
TRBJ2-1,NA,NA,TRBV25-1,CASSELGQGGYNEQFF,TGTGCCAGCAGTGAGTTGGGGCAGGGGGGGTACAATGAGCAGTTCTTC
TRBJ1-1,NA,few,TRBV19,CASSGEGGGGEAFF,TGTGCCAGTTCCGGCGAGGGAGGCGGTGGTGAAGCTTTCTTT
TRBJ2-5,NA,NA,TRBV5-4,CATSTASGGEETQYF,TGTGCCACCTCCACCGCCTCCGGCGGAGAAGAGACCCAGTACTTC
TRBJ2-5,NA,NA,TRBV4-2,CASSQASETQYF,TGTGCCAGCAGCCAAGCCTCGGAGACCCAGTACTTC
TRBJ2-3,NA,NA,TRBV30,CAWSVGGDTQYF,TGTGCCTGGAGTGTAGGAGGAGATACGCAGTATTTT
TRBJ2-4,TRBD1,few,TRBV6-5,CASSYSNRGKNIQYF,TGTGCCAGCAGTTACTCGAACAGGGGCAAAAACATTCAGTACTTC
TRBJ1-1,NA,NA,TRBV15,CATSVGHLITNTEAFF,TGTGCCACCAGCGTGGGACACCTCATTACCAACACTGAAGCTTTCTTT
TRBJ2-7,TRBD1,NA,TRBV5-4,CASSTDRGREQYF,TGTGCCAGCAGCACGGACAGGGGGCGCGAGCAGTACTTC
TRBJ2-3,TRBD2,NA,TRBV7-9,CASGERGGTDTQYF,TGTGCCAGCGGAGAGCGGGGGGGCACAGATACGCAGTATTTT
TRBJ1-2,NA,NA,TRBV20-1,CSAREGRGYTF,TGCAGTGCTAGAGAGGGTCGGGGCTACACCTTC
TRBJ1-5,TRBD1,few,TRBV29-1,CSVGGDRRQPQHF,TGCAGCGTCGGGGGGGACAGGCGTCAGCCCCAGCATTTT
TRBJ2-1,NA,NA,TRBV11-2,CASSFTGGTYNEQFF,TGTGCCAGCAGCTTCACCGGGGGTACCTACAATGAGCAGTTCTTC
TRBJ1-5,NA,few,TRBV15,CATSNQLGGGNQPQHF,TGTGCCACCAGCAACCAACTGGGGGGTGGCAATCAGCCCCAGCATTTT
TRBJ2-7,TRBD2,few,TRBV10-2,CASSDDVAGRIYEQYF,TGCGCCAGCAGTGATGACGTAGCGGGAAGGATTTACGAGCAGTACTTC
TRBJ1-1,NA,few,TRBV20-1,CSAPMNTEAFF,TGCAGTGCTCCCATGAACACTGAAGCTTTCTTT
TRBJ2-3,NA,few,TRBV30,CAWSVSGTDTQYF,TGTGCCTGGAGTGTTTCGGGCACAGATACGCAGTATTTT
TRBJ1-5,NA,NA,TRBV6-5,CASSFRINQPQHF,TGTGCCAGCAGTTTTCGGATCAATCAGCCCCAGCATTTT
TRBJ1-2,NA,NA,TRBV25-1,CASSGDGVERGYTF,TGTGCCAGCAGTGGGGACGGAGTTGAAAGAGGCTACACCTTC
TRBJ2-6,NA,few,TRBV4-3,CASSQDRASGANVLTF,TGCGCCAGCAGCCAAGATCGGGCGTCTGGGGCCAACGTCCTGACTTTC
TRBJ2-7,NA,NA,TRBV27,CASSKRQLPSYEQYF,TGTGCCAGCAGTAAGCGACAGCTCCCCTCCTACGAGCAGTACTTC
TRBJ2-2,NA,NA,TRBV5-6,CASSFSTGELFF,TGTGCCAGCAGCTTCTCCACCGGGGAGCTGTTTTTT
TRBJ2-7,NA,NA,TRBV5-1,CASSPDTLSGYEQYF,TGCGCCAGCAGCCCGGACACGTTGTCCGGCTACGAGCAGTACTTC
TRBJ2-1,TRBD1,few,TRBV29-1,CSVVDRGTDNEQFF,TGCAGCGTTGTGGACAGGGGAACGGACAATGAGCAGTTCTTC
TRBJ2-3,NA,NA,TRBV29-1,CSVDAFFSPTDTQYF,TGCAGCGTTGACGCTTTTTTCAGCCCCACAGATACGCAGTATTTT
TRBJ1-1,NA,few,TRBV29-1,CSVVRGLNTEAFF,TGCAGCGTTGTGCGGGGTTTGAACACTGAAGCTTTCTTT